The entry that follows covers one T cell receptor (beta chain) sequence. V dropped 0 bases and J dropped 5 bases, with 19 bases sitting between them. This CDR3 has 17 amino acids. Germline loops: CDR1 LGHNA, CDR2 YSLEER. The entry originates in a study of blood T cell repertoires in COVID-19. The repertoire was sequenced with immunoSEQ multiplex PCR; TCRdb's copy has only in-frame clones and lacks some. The sample has 70,000 to 95,000 clones; around 88% are singletons. The sequencing input was peripheral blood. This sequence joins TRBV4-3 and TRBJ1-2; the D gene is possibly TRBD1 (5 bases). This TCR was recovered from a woman of 80 years or more with acute or convalescent COVID-19. DNA for the CDR3: TGCGCCAGCAGCCAAGAACGCCGTCAGGGCAGAAGTTATGGCTACACCTTC. Amino acid sequence: CASSQERRQGRSYGYTF.